Shown below are 3 T cell receptor beta chains from a single sample sequenced in a study of OX40 agonist ivuxolimab in advanced cancers. Generated by immunoSEQ multiplex PCR, the TCRdb table keeps only in-frame clones and is missing some. The profile covers about 73,000 clones, with roughly 85% appearing a single time and 0.75% taken by the ten largest. The source material was CD4+ or CD8+ T cells sorted from blood, sampled in a trial of the OX40 agonist ivuxolimab. The receptors come from an adult with an advanced solid tumor such as melanoma, head and neck, liver or kidney cancer.

In its sample, this clone was seen once. This rearrangement joins TRBV11-3 to TRBJ2-6; the D gene is possibly TRBD1 (6 bases). This CDR3 has 15 residues. CDR1 is SGHNT and CDR2 is YENEEA in the germline V gene. V lost 2 bases, J lost 1 base, and 6 bases lay in between. The CDR3 loop is CASSLTGSGANVLTF. DNA of the CDR3: TGTGCCAGCAGCTTAACAGGGTCTGGGGCCAACGTCCTGACTTTC.

In this sample, this clone turned up a few times. This sequence joins TRBV29-1 and TRBJ2-5, with D tentatively TRBD1 (5 bases). Germline V gives CDR1 SQVTM, CDR2 ANQGSEA. CDR3 length: 13 amino acids. Trimming pared 1 base from V and 4 bases from J, leaving 10 bases between. CDR3 amino acids: CSVEVGAGETQYF. The CDR3 DNA is TGCAGCGTTGAAGTTGGGGCAGGAGAGACCCAGTACTTC.

This clone appeared once. The V call is TRBV7-8, the J call TRBJ2-2; no clear D gene. This CDR3 has 14 amino acids. V was shortened by 4 bases and J by 4 bases, with 10 bases between the two germline ends. Looked up from germline, CDR1 is SGHVS and CDR2 is FQNEAQ. Here the CDR3 reads CASSSSRSTGELFF. The CDR3 nucleotides are TGTGCCAGCAGCTCGTCTAGAAGCACCGGGGAGCTGTTTTTT. Using reference TRBV7-8 and TRBJ2-2 for the parts outside the CDR3, the full variable domain is GAGVSQSPRYKVAKRGQDVALRCDPISGHVSLFWYQQALGQGPEFLTYFQNEAQLDKSGLPSDRFFAERPEGSVSTLKIQRTQQEDSAVYLCASSSSRSTGELFFGEGSRLTVL.